A selection of T cell receptor beta chains follows, all from one sample in a study of memory CD4+ T cells and cytomegalovirus serostatus. The data were produced by immunoSEQ multiplex PCR, yet TCRdb's version contains in-frame clones alone and is incomplete. This sample has tens of thousands of clones, with around 81% found just once. Sequenced: memory CD4+ T cells from blood. All receptors derive from an adult in good health and CMV-seronegative. CDR3s leave out the opening cysteine and the closing phenylalanine or tryptophan. Fields, in order: V gene, CDR3 protein.

TRBV28,ASSSATATNYGYT
TRBV18,ASSPETGFKEKLF
TRBV5-6,ASSPYLTPYGYT
TRBV25-1,ASTSSSGANVLT
TRBV5-5,ASSLVTVTEAF
TRBV6-5,ASSYSRWRGTGELF
TRBV27,ASSRGKEQF
TRBV27,ASRGQGKNEQF
TRBV2,ASSEAQMNTEAF
TRBV5-1,ASSLVEGTYGYT
TRBV5-1,ASSLGGIAFEAF
TRBV6-1,ASSEANGYEQY
TRBV11-2,ASSTVPGQGWATEAF
TRBV15,ATSRGRSGLGGYT
TRBV9,ASSPSGGSNTGELF
TRBV4-2,ASSQDSGGPYGYT
TRBV5-4,ASSFPGGNEKLF
TRBV5-4,ASYLTGGATDTQY
TRBV15,ATGRNTDTQY
TRBV2,ASSAGTGGNYGYT
TRBV7-8,ASSPRRDSREQY
TRBV6-5,ASRGRQGARYEQY
TRBV4-2,ASSQDGQTQETQY
TRBV7-4,ASSSTGRLNTGELF
TRBV18,ASSPRTGFENIQY
TRBV28,ASSLFRTGGFNEQF